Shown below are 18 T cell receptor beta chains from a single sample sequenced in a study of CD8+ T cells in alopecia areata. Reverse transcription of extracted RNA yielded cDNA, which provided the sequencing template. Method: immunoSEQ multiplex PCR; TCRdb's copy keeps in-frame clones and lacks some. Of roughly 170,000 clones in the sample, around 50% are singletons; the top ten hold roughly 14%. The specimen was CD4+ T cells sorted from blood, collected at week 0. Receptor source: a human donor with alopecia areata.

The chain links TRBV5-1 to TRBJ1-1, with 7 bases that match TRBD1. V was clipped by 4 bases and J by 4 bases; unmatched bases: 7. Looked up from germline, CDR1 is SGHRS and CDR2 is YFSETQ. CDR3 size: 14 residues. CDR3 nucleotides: TGCGCCAGCAGCCCAGGGACAGCCTTCACTGAAGCTTTCTTT. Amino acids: CASSPGTAFTEAFF.

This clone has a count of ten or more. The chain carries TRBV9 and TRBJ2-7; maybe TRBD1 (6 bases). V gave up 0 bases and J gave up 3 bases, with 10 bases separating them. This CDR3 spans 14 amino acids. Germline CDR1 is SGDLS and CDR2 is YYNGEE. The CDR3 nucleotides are TGTGCCAGCAGCGTAGGGGGACAAGACTACGAGCAGTACTTC. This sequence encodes CASSVGGQDYEQYF.

The CDR3 loop is CAISGQGAKETQYF. For the CDR3, the DNA is TGTGCCATCAGTGGGCAGGGGGCGAAGGAGACCCAGTACTTC. This chain connects TRBV10-3 to TRBJ2-5; 8 positions match TRBD1. The CDR3 runs 14 residues. CDR1 is ENHRY and CDR2 is SYGVKD in the germline V gene. The J segment lost 5 bases and the V segment lost 4 bases, leaving 6 bases of the junction unmatched.

The CDR3 loop is CASRRQGAYEQYF. The CDR3 DNA reads TGTGCCAGCAGGAGACAGGGGGCCTACGAGCAGTACTTC. The rearrangement joins TRBV6-5 to TRBJ2-7; 9 bases line up with TRBD1. The CDR3 covers 13 residues. Trimming removed 6 bases from V and 2 bases from J; junction bases left unmatched: 2. The germline gives CDR1 MNHEY, CDR2 SVGAGI.

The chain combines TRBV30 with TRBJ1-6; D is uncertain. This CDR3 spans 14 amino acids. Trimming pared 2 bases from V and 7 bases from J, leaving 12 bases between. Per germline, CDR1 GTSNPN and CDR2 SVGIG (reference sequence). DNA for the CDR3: TGTGCCTGGAGTTTTCAGAATTACAATTCACCCCTCCACTTT. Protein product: CAWSFQNYNSPLHF.

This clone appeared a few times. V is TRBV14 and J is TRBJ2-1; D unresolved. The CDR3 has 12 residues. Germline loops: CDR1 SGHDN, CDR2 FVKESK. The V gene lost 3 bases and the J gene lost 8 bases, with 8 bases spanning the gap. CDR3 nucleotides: TGTGCCAGCAGCCACGATAGGTATGAGCAGTTCTTC. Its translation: CASSHDRYEQFF.

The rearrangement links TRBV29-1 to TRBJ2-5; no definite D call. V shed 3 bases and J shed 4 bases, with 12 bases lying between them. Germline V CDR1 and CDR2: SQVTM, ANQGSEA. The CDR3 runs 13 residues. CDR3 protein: CSVDGFSRETQYF. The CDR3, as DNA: TGCAGCGTTGATGGGTTCTCCCGAGAGACCCAGTACTTC.

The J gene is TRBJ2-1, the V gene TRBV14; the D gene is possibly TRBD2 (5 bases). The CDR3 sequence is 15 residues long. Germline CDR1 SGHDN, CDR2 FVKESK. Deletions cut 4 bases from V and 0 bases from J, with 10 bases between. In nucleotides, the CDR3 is TGTGCCAGCAGCCTGGACCGGGGCTCCTACAATGAGCAGTTCTTC. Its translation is CASSLDRGSYNEQFF.

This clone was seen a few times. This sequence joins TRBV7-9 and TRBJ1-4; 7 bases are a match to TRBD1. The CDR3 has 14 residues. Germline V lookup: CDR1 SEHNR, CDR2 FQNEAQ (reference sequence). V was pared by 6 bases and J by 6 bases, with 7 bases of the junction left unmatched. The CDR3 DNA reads TGTGCCAGCAGTCACCGACAGGGTGATGAAAAACTGTTTTTT. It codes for CASSHRQGDEKLFF.

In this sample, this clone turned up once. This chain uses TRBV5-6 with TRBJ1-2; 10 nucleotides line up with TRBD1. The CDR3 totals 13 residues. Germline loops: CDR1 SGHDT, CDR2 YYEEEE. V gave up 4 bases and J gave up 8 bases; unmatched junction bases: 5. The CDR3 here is CASSRQGALGYTF. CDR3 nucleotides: TGTGCCAGCAGCCGACAGGGGGCTTTGGGCTACACCTTC. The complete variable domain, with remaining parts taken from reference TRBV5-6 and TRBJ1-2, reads DAGVTQSPTHLIKTRGQQVTLRCSPKSGHDTVSWYQQALGQGPQFIFQYYEEEERQRGNFPDRFSGHQFPNYSSELNVNALLLGDSALYLCASSRQGALGYTFGSGTRLTVV.

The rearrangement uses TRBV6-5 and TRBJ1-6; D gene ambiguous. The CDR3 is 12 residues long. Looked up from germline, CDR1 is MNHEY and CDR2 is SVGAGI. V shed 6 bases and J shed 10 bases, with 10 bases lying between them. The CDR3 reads CASRLPHSPLHF. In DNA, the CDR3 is TGTGCCAGCAGGTTGCCCCACTCACCCCTCCACTTT.

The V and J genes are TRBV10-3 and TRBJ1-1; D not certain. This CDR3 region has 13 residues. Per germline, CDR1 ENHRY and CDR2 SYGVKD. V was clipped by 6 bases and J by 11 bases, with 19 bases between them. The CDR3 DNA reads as TGTGCCATCAGGGCGGGTCGGCATCTTGAGGCTTTCTTT. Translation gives CAIRAGRHLEAFF.

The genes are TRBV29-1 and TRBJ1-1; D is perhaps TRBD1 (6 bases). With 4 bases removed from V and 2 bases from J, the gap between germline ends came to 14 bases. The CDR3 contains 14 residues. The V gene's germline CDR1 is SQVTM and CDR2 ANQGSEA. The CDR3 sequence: CSVARNRVNTEAFF. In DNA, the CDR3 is TGCAGCGTTGCCAGAAACAGGGTCAACACTGAAGCTTTCTTT.

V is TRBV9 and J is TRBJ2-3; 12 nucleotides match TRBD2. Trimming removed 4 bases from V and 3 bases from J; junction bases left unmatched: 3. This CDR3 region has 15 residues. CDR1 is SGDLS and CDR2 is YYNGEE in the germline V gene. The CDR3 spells CASSRLAGETDTQYF. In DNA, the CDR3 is TGTGCCAGCAGCAGACTAGCGGGGGAGACAGATACGCAGTATTTT.

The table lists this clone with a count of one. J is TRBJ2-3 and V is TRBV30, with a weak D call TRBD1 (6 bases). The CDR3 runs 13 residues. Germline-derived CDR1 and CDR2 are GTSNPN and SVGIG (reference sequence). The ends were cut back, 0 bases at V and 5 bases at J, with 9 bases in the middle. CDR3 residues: CAWSVWTVDTQYF. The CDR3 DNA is TGTGCCTGGAGTGTATGGACAGTAGATACGCAGTATTTT.

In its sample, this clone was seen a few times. Here the CDR3 DNA reads TGTGCCAGCAGCTTTCTCCAAACTAACTATGGCTACACCTTC. Protein product: CASSFLQTNYGYTF. V usage is TRBV7-9 and J usage is TRBJ1-2; unclear D gene. Trimming pared 3 bases from V and 0 bases from J, leaving 8 bases between. Germline V gene data show CDR1 as SEHNR and CDR2 as FQNEAQ (reference sequence). The CDR3 spans 14 residues.

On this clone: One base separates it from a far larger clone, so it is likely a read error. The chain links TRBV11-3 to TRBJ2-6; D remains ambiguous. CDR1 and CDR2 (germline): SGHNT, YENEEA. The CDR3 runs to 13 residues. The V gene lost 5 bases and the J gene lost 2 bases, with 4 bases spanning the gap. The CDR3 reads CASSPPGANVLTF. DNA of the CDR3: TGTGCCAGCAGCCCTCCTGGGGCCAACGTCCTGACTTTC.

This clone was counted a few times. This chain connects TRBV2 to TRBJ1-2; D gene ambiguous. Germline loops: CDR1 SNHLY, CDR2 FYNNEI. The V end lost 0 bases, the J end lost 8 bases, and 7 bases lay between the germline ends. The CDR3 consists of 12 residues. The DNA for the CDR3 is TGTGCCAGCAGTGAAGCTCCCGTAGGCTACACCTTC. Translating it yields CASSEAPVGYTF.